This entry lists 2 T cell receptor beta chains sequenced from one sample in a study of OX40 agonist ivuxolimab in advanced cancers. Using immunoSEQ multiplex PCR, the repertoire was profiled, and TCRdb retains in-frame clones only, with some absent. This table holds about 42,000 clones, 85% to 90% found once. The specimen comprised CD4+ or CD8+ T cells sorted from blood, sampled in a trial of the OX40 agonist ivuxolimab. Source of these receptors: an adult with an advanced solid tumor such as melanoma, head and neck, liver or kidney cancer.

The chain employs TRBV18 and TRBJ1-1; D perhaps matches TRBD1 (5 bases). Germline loops: CDR1 KGHSH, CDR2 LQKENI. This CDR3 comprises 14 residues. V was clipped by 3 bases and J by 1 base, with 9 bases between them. The CDR3 reads CASSPLDRNTEAFF. The DNA of the CDR3 is TGTGCCAGCTCACCTCTAGACAGGAACACTGAAGCTTTCTTT.

V gene TRBV15 combines with J gene TRBJ2-1; 10 bases are a match to TRBD2. Germline assignment: CDR1 LNHNV and CDR2 YYDKDF (reference sequence). The CDR3 totals 15 residues. The V segment lost 1 base and the J segment 8 bases; nucleotides outside the gene matches: 5. The CDR3 bases are TGTGCCACCAGCAGAGGGCGGACTAGCGGCGATGAGCAGTTCTTC. Translation gives CATSRGRTSGDEQFF.